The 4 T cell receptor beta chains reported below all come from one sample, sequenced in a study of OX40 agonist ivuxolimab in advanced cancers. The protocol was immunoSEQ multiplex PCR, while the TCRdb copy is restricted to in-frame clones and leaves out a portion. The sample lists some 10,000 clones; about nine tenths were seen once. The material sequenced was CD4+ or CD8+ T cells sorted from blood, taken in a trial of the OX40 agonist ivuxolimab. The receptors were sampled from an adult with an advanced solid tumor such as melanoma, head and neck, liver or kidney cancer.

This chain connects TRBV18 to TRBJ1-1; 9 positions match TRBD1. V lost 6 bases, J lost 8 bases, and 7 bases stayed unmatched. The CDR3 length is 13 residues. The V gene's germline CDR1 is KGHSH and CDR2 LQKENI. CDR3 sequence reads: CASSPTGGAEAFF. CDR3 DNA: TGTGCCAGCTCCCCAACAGGGGGCGCCGAAGCTTTCTTT. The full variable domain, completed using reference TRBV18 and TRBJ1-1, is NAGVMQNPRHLVRRRGQEARLRCSPMKGHSHVYWYRQLPEEGLKFMVYLQKENIIDESGMPKERFSAEFPKEGPSILRIQQVVRGDSAAYFCASSPTGGAEAFFGQGTRLTVV.

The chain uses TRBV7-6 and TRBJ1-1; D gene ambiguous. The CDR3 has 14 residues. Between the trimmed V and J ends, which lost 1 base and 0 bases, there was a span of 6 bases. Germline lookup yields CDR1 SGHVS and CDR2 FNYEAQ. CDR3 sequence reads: CASSLGRVNTEAFF. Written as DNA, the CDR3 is TGTGCCAGCAGCTTAGGACGGGTGAACACTGAAGCTTTCTTT.

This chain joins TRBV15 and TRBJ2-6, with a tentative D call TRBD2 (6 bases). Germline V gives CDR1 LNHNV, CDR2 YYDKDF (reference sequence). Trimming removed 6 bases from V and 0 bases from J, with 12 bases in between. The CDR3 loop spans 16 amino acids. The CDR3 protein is CATRRGDGSGANVLTF. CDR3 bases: TGTGCCACCAGGCGGGGTGACGGCTCTGGGGCCAACGTCCTGACTTTC.

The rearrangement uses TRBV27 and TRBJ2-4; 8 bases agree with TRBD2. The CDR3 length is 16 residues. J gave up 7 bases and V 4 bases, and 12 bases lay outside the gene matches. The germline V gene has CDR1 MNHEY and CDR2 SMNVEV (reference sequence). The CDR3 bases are TGTGCCAGCAGTTCGTCACTTAGCGGGGTTCGGAACATTCAGTACTTC. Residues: CASSSSLSGVRNIQYF.